Listed below are T cell receptor beta chains from one sample, sequenced in a study of CD8 T cells in Susac syndrome. TCRdb used MiXCR to reprocess the immunoSEQ multiplex PCR reads, holding one entry per CDR3 protein. The sample lists about 430,000 distinct CDR3 sequences, approximately 85% seen once, with 0.09% to 0.15% in the top ten. Sequencing was done on a sample of CD8+ T cells from PBMCs. The receptors were gathered from a human donor with multiple sclerosis. Each CDR3 is given with its conserved first and last residue. A D gene is named only where the DNA matches it firmly. Some rows have no size entry. The others give once, few or many, or a class for an expanded clone.

size | D | J | V | DNA | CDR3
NA | NA | TRBJ2-2 | TRBV19 | TGTGCCAGTAGTATAGATGACCTCACCGGGGAGCTGTTTTTT | CASSIDDLTGELFF
NA | NA | TRBJ2-7 | TRBV28 | TGTGCCAGCAGTTTATTAACAGGGGAGGGCGAGCAGTACTTC | CASSLLTGEGEQYF
NA | NA | TRBJ2-3 | TRBV4-1 | TGCGCCAGTCAGGACACAAGCACAGATACGCAGTATTTT | CASQDTSTDTQYF
NA | TRBD1 | TRBJ2-7 | TRBV7-9 | TGTGCCAGCAGCTGGAGAACCGGGACAGGCCCGCGGGAGCAGTACTTC | CASSWRTGTGPREQYF
NA | NA | TRBJ2-3 | TRBV2 | TGTGCCAGCTTAATCGGAGTAGCGCACACAGATACGCAGTATTTT | CASLIGVAHTDTQYF
NA | NA | TRBJ1-1 | TRBV6-1 | TGTGCCAGCAGCGAACCGGAGACCGCCTTACGGGCTTTCTTT | CASSEPETALRAFF
NA | NA | TRBJ2-2 | TRBV7-3 | TGTGCCAGCAGCTTAACGGCAACGGCGGGACTGAACACCGGGGAGCTGTTTTTT | CASSLTATAGLNTGELFF
NA | TRBD1 | TRBJ1-1 | TRBV30 | TGTGCCTCCGACAGGGACAGGAGGAACACTGAAGCTTTCTTT | CASDRDRRNTEAFF
NA | NA | TRBJ1-1 | TRBV4-1 | TGCGCCAGCAGCCAAGAGGGGCAGGATGAAGCTTTCTTT | CASSQEGQDEAFF
NA | NA | TRBJ1-3 | TRBV28 | TGTGCCAACAGTTTTTCCCCCAGGGCTGGAAACACCATATATTTT | CANSFSPRAGNTIYF
NA | NA | TRBJ1-5 | TRBV28 | TGTGCCAGCAGTCCACCGAGTAGGGTTGGATATAGCAATCAGCCCCAGCATTTT | CASSPPSRVGYSNQPQHF
NA | NA | TRBJ1-1 | TRBV15 | TGTGCCACCAGCTCCTCGGTGAACACTGAAGCTTTCTTT | CATSSSVNTEAFF
NA | NA | TRBJ2-7 | TRBV13 | TGTGCCAGCAGCTTAGCGGGATACGGCAACGAGCAGTACTTC | CASSLAGYGNEQYF
NA | NA | TRBJ1-2 | TRBV27 | TGTGCCAGCAGTTCCTTGGGGGGCGCCTATGGCTACACCTTC | CASSSLGGAYGYTF
NA | NA | TRBJ2-5 | TRBV9 | TGTGCCAGCAGCGCGTGGACAGAAGGTGAAGAGACCCAGTACTTC | CASSAWTEGEETQYF
NA | NA | TRBJ2-7 | TRBV4-1 | TGCGCCAGCAGCCAAGGTCACGGTGGTGCCTACGAGCAGTACTTC | CASSQGHGGAYEQYF
few | TRBD1 | TRBJ2-7 | TRBV4-1 | TGCGCCAGCAGCCAGCACAGGGACAGCTACGAGCAGTACTTC | CASSQHRDSYEQYF
NA | TRBD1 | TRBJ2-7 | TRBV4-2 | TGTGCCAGCAGCCAAGTTCAGGGGGCTCCATTAAACTACGAGCAGTACTTC | CASSQVQGAPLNYEQYF
NA | NA | TRBJ2-7 | TRBV20-1 | TGCAGTGCTAGGGTCAGTACCTCCTACGAGCAGTACTTC | CSARVSTSYEQYF
NA | NA | TRBJ2-2 | TRBV27 | TGTGCCAGCAGTTTCGGGTCCGGGGAGCTGTTTTTT | CASSFGSGELFF
NA | TRBD2 | TRBJ2-3 | TRBV12-3/TRBV12-4 | TGTGCCAGCAGCCCTGCGGGAGTTACAGATACGCAGTATTTT | CASSPAGVTDTQYF
NA | NA | TRBJ1-1 | TRBV4-1 | TGCGCCAGCAGCCAAGATCTGGGGGGCAGGAATGAAGCTTTCTTT | CASSQDLGGRNEAFF
NA | NA | TRBJ2-6 | TRBV2 | TGTGCCAGCAGCGTTGGGAAGGTCTCTGGGGCCAACGTCCTGACTTTC | CASSVGKVSGANVLTF
NA | TRBD1 | TRBJ1-2 | TRBV7-9 | TGTGCCAGCAGCTCACCAACCGGGACAGGGATTGACTATGGCTACACCTTC | CASSSPTGTGIDYGYTF
NA | TRBD1 | TRBJ2-7 | TRBV20-1 | TGCAGTGCTAGAGGACGGACAGGTGACTACGAGCAGTACTTC | CSARGRTGDYEQYF
NA | TRBD1 | TRBJ2-7 | TRBV20-1 | TGCAGTGCCCGAGGGGGGACAGGGGACTACGAGCAGTACTTC | CSARGGTGDYEQYF
few | TRBD2 | TRBJ2-1 | TRBV28 | TGTGCCACCCGGACTAGCGGGACCTACAATGAGCAGTTCTTC | CATRTSGTYNEQFF
NA | NA | TRBJ1-1 | TRBV12-3/TRBV12-4 | TGTGCCAGCAGTTACTGGGACGGTGAAGCTTTCTTT | CASSYWDGEAFF
NA | NA | TRBJ1-1 | TRBV4-1 | TGCGCCAGCAGCCAAGGGAGCCCGGGGACTGAAGCTTTCTTT | CASSQGSPGTEAFF
NA | TRBD2 | TRBJ2-1 | TRBV2 | TGTGCCAGCAGTTCACCTAGCGGGAGGCCCAATGAGCAGTTCTTC | CASSSPSGRPNEQFF
NA | TRBD1 | TRBJ1-5 | TRBV28 | TGTGCCAGCATTCGGGACAGGGTCAATCAGCCCCAGCATTTT | CASIRDRVNQPQHF
NA | NA | TRBJ1-1 | TRBV6-1 | TGTGCCAGCAGTGAAAGGCTTGGGCTTAACACTGAAGCTTTCTTT | CASSERLGLNTEAFF
NA | NA | TRBJ1-2 | TRBV20-1 | TGCAGTGCTAGAGACTTTGTGGATGGCTACACCTTC | CSARDFVDGYTF
NA | TRBD2 | TRBJ2-2 | TRBV19 | TGTGCCAGTAGTTTCGGACTAGCGGGAGCGGGCGGGGAGCTGTTTTTT | CASSFGLAGAGGELFF
NA | TRBD1 | TRBJ2-7 | TRBV29-1 | TGCAGCGCCGGGACAGGGCCATACGAGCAGTACTTC | CSAGTGPYEQYF
NA | NA | TRBJ2-1 | TRBV6-5 | TGTGCCAGGCATGGGGGAAATGAGCAGTTCTTC | CARHGGNEQFF
NA | TRBD1 | TRBJ1-2 | TRBV30 | TGTGCCTGGGAGGGCCAAACAGGGGAGTCTAACTATGGCTACACCTTC | CAWEGQTGESNYGYTF
NA | TRBD2 | TRBJ2-1 | TRBV19 | TGTGCCAGTAGTATAGGGCCAGCGGGGGGGCACAATGAGCAGTTCTTC | CASSIGPAGGHNEQFF
once | NA | TRBJ2-1 | TRBV19 | TGTGCCAGTAGTATCCCTGGGCCCTCCTACAATGAGCAGTTCTTC | CASSIPGPSYNEQFF
NA | NA | TRBJ2-7 | TRBV4-2 | TGTGCCAGCAGCCAAGATCAGTGGGCCGCCCAAGACGAGCAGTACTTC | CASSQDQWAAQDEQYF
NA | NA | TRBJ1-1 | TRBV4-1 | TGCGCCAGCAGCCCGTCAGGGGTGCACACTGAAGCTTTCTTT | CASSPSGVHTEAFF
once | TRBD1 | TRBJ2-5 | TRBV7-9 | TGTGCCAGCAGCCACCCCGGGACAGCCCAGTGGGCCCAGTACTTC | CASSHPGTAQWAQYF
NA | NA | TRBJ1-3 | TRBV3-1 | TGTGCCAGCAGCCAAACAGAAACTGAAAACACCATATATTTT | CASSQTETENTIYF
NA | NA | TRBJ2-7 | TRBV29-1 | TGCAGCGTCCTAGCGCCGACCTACGAGCAGTACTTC | CSVLAPTYEQYF
NA | TRBD2 | TRBJ2-7 | TRBV15 | TGTGCCACCAGCAGCGGGGGAGGGCGGGCCTACGAGCAGTACTTC | CATSSGGGRAYEQYF
once | NA | TRBJ1-5 | TRBV20-1 | TGCAGTGCTATCAGTTATACCTTTGGGGGCAATCAGCCCCAGCATTTT | CSAISYTFGGNQPQHF
NA | TRBD2 | TRBJ2-5 | TRBV29-1 | TGCAGCGTTGAATCTCTAGCGGGGGACGAGACCCAGTACTTC | CSVESLAGDETQYF
once | TRBD2 | TRBJ2-3 | TRBV6-1 | TGTGCCAGCAGTGACCCCGAACAGCGGGGGGGTAGCACAGATACGCAGTATTTT | CASSDPEQRGGSTDTQYF
NA | TRBD2 | TRBJ2-3 | TRBV30 | TGTGCCTGGTGGGAGGGAATAGGCACAGATACGCAGTATTTT | CAWWEGIGTDTQYF
NA | NA | TRBJ1-6 | TRBV30 | TGTGCCTGGACAAGCTCCTATAATTCACCCCTCCACTTT | CAWTSSYNSPLHF
few | NA | TRBJ1-2 | TRBV6-4 | TGTGCCAGCAGTGACAACCCAAATACAGGGTTCGGCTACACCTTC | CASSDNPNTGFGYTF
NA | TRBD1 | TRBJ1-5 | TRBV27 | TGTGCCAGCAGTTTTAGGCAGGGGGCGAATCAGCCCCAGCATTTT | CASSFRQGANQPQHF
NA | NA | TRBJ2-7 | TRBV4-1 | TGCGCCAGCAGCCAACCCGGGAGCCAATACGAGCAGTACTTC | CASSQPGSQYEQYF
NA | NA | TRBJ2-5 | TRBV6-1 | TGTGCCAGCAGTGAAGCGCTGGTACAGATCCAAGAGACCCAGTACTTC | CASSEALVQIQETQYF
NA | TRBD2 | TRBJ2-7 | TRBV5-5 | TGTGCCAGCATGGGAGCGGGAAGCCACGAGCAGTACTTC | CASMGAGSHEQYF
NA | NA | TRBJ2-1 | TRBV30 | TGTGCCTGGAGTATGACCAATGAGCAGTTCTTC | CAWSMTNEQFF
NA | TRBD2 | TRBJ2-2 | TRBV7-2 | TGTGCCAGCAGCTCATCCCTCTTGGGGGGGGAGAACACCGGGGAGCTGTTTTTT | CASSSSLLGGENTGELFF